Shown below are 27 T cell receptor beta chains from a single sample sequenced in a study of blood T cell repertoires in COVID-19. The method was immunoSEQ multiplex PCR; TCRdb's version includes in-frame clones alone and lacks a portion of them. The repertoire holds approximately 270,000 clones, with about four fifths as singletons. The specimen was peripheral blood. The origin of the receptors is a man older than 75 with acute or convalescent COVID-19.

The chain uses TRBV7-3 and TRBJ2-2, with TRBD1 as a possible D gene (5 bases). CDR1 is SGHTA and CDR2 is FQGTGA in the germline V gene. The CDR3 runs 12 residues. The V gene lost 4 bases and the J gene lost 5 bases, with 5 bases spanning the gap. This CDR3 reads CASSSGTGELFF. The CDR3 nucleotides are TGTGCCAGCAGCTCAGGGACCGGGGAGCTGTTTTTT.

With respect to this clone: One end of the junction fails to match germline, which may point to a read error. Here the CDR3 reads CAGSPQVSSNTGELFF. The DNA for the CDR3 is TGTGCCGGCTCACCGCAGGTCTCTTCGAACACCGGGGAGCTGTTTTTT. The chain is built from TRBV18 and TRBJ2-2; no clear D gene. The CDR3 is 16 residues long. CDR1 and CDR2 from the germline V gene are KGHSH and LQKENI.

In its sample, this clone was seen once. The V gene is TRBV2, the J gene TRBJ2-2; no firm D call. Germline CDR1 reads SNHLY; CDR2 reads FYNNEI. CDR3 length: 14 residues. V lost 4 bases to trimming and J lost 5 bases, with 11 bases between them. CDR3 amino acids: CASSANSGTGELFF. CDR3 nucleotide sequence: TGTGCCAGCAGTGCCAACAGTGGTACCGGGGAGCTGTTTTTT. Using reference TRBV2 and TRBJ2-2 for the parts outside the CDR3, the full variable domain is EPEVTQTPSHQVTQMGQEVILRCVPISNHLYFYWYRQILGQKVEFLVSFYNNEISEKSEIFDDQFSVERPDGSNFTLKIRSTKLEDSAMYFCASSANSGTGELFFGEGSRLTVL.

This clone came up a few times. For the CDR3, the DNA is TGTGCCAGCTCACCGCAGGGATCTCTGTATAGCAATCAGCCCCAGCATTTT. Encoded protein: CASSPQGSLYSNQPQHF. This chain links TRBV18 with TRBJ1-5; the D gene is possibly TRBD1 (5 bases). This CDR3 region has 17 residues. Germline V gene data show CDR1 as KGHSH and CDR2 as LQKENI. Trimming pared 3 bases from V and 0 bases from J, leaving 15 bases between.

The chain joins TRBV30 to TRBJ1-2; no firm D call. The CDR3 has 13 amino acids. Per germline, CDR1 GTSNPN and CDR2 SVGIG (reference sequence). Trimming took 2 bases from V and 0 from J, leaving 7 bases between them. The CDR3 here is CAWSRTTNYGYTF. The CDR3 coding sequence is TGTGCCTGGAGTCGTACAACTAACTATGGCTACACCTTC.

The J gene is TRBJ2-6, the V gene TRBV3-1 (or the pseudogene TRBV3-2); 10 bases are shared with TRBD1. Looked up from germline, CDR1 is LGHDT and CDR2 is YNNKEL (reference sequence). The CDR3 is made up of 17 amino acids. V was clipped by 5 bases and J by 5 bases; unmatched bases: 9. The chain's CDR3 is CASSLTGTGARANVLTF. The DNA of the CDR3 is TGTGCCAGCAGCTTGACCGGGACAGGGGCCCGGGCCAACGTCCTGACTTTC.

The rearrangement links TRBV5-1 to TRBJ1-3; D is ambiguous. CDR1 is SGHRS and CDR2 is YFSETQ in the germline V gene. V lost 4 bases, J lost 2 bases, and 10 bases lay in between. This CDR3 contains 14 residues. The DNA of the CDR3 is TGCGCCAGCAGCGCCTGGACTCCTGGAAACACCATATATTTT. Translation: CASSAWTPGNTIYF.

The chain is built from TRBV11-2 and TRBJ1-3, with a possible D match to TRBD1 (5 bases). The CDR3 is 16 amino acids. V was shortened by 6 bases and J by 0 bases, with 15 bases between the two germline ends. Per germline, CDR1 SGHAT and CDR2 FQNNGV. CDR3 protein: CASRSPAGDSGNTIYF. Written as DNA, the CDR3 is TGTGCCAGCAGGTCACCCGCGGGGGACTCTGGAAACACCATATATTTT.

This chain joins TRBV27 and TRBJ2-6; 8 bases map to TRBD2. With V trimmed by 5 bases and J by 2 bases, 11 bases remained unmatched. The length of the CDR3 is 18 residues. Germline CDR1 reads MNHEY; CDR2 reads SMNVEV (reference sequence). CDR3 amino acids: CASSPSGGRLTGANVLTF. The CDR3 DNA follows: TGTGCCAGCAGTCCGTCGGGGGGGCGTCTTACTGGGGCCAACGTCCTGACTTTC.

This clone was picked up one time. CDR3 in amino acids: CASSYSGRAIDEQYF. In nucleotides, the CDR3 is TGTGCCAGCAGTTATAGCGGGAGGGCCATCGACGAGCAGTACTTC. The chain uses TRBV27 and TRBJ2-7, with 11 bases lining up with TRBD2. After removal of 4 bases from V and 5 bases from J, the junction contained 7 bases not matched to a gene. The CDR3 spans 15 residues. CDR1 and CDR2 (germline): MNHEY, SMNVEV (reference sequence).

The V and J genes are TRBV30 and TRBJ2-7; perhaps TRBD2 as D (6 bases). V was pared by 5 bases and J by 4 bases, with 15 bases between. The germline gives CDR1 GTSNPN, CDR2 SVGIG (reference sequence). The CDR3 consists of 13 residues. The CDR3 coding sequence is TGTGCCTGGTCTATGGGGGGACGTTACGAGCAGTACTTC. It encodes CAWSMGGRYEQYF.

The DNA of the CDR3 is TGCGCCAGCAGCTTATCAGGGGTGGGAGGGGAGCAGTACTTC. As protein: CASSLSGVGGEQYF. The chain combines TRBV5-1 with TRBJ2-7, with D tentatively TRBD2 (7 bases). The CDR3 runs 14 residues. Trimming cost V 2 bases and J 7 bases, with 16 bases left between them. In germline, CDR1 is SGHRS, CDR2 YFSETQ.

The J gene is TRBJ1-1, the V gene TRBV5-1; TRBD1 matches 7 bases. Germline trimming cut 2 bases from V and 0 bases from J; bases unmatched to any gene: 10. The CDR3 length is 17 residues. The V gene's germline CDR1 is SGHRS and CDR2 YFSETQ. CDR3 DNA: TGCGCCAGCAGCTTACCCGGCGAGACAGGGCTGAACACTGAAGCTTTCTTT. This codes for CASSLPGETGLNTEAFF.

CDR3 in amino acids: CASSIRGRAEKLFF. The CDR3 DNA follows: TGTGCCAGTAGTATAAGAGGGAGGGCTGAAAAACTGTTTTTT. The V gene is TRBV19, the J gene TRBJ1-4; D is unresolved. With 2 bases removed from V and 7 bases from J, the gap between germline ends came to 11 bases. CDR3 length equals 14 residues. The germline CDR1 and CDR2 sequences are LNHDA and SQIVND (reference sequence).

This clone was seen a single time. As DNA, the CDR3 is TGTGCCAGCTCAAACCGACAGGGGCCCTCCTACGAGCAGTACTTC. Amino acids: CASSNRQGPSYEQYF. This sequence joins TRBV18 and TRBJ2-7, with TRBD1 matching over 8 bases. The length of the CDR3 is 15 residues. With V trimmed by 5 bases and J by 0 bases, 6 bases remained unmatched. The germline gives CDR1 KGHSH, CDR2 LQKENI.

CDR3: CASQTGDNSPLHF. Written as DNA, the CDR3 is TGTGCCAGCCAAACAGGGGATAATTCACCCCTCCACTTT. The chain uses TRBV6-5 and TRBJ1-6, with 7 bases identical to TRBD1. With 8 bases clipped from V and 5 bases from J, the junction kept 3 bases outside the gene matches. Germline assignment: CDR1 MNHEY and CDR2 SVGAGI. CDR3 length: 13 residues.

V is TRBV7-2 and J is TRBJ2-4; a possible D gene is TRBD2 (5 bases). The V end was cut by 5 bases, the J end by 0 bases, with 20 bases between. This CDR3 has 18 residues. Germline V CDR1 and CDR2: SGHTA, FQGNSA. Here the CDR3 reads CASSPPPAERGAKNIQYF. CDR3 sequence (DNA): TGTGCCAGCAGCCCCCCCCCGGCCGAACGGGGAGCCAAAAACATTCAGTACTTC.

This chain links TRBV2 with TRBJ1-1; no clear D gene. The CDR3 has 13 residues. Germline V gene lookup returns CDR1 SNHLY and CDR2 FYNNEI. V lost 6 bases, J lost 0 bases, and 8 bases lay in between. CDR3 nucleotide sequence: TGTGCCAGCAGACAGAGAATGAACACTGAAGCTTTCTTT. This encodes CASRQRMNTEAFF.

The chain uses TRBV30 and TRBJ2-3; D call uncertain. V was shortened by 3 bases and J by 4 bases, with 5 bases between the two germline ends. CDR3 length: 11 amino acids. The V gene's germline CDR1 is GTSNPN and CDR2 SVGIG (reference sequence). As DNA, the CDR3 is TGTGCCTGGAGCGCGGCAGATACGCAGTATTTT. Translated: CAWSAADTQYF. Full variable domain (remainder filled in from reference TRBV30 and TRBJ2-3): SQTIHQWPATLVQPVGSPLSLECTVEGTSNPNLYWYRQAAGRGLQLLFYSVGIGQISSEVPQNLSASRPQDRQFILSSKKLLLSDSGFYLCAWSAADTQYFGPGTRLTVL.

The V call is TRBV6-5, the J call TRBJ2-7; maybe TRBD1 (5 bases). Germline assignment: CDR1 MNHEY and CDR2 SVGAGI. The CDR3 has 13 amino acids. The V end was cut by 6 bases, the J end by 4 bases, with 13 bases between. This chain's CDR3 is CASSRERGYEQYF. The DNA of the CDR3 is TGTGCCAGCAGCCGAGAAAGGGGTTACGAGCAGTACTTC.

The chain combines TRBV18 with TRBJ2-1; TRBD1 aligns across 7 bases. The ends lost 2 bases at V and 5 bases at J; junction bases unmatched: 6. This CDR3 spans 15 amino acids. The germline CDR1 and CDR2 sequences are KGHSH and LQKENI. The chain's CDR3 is CASSPSGQRHNEQFF. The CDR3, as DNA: TGTGCCAGCTCACCATCGGGACAGAGGCACAATGAGCAGTTCTTC.

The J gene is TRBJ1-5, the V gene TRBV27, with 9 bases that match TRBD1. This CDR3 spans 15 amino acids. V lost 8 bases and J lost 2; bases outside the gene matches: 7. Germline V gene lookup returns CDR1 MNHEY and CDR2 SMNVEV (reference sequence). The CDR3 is CASAFGQGRNQPQHF. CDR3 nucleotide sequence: TGTGCCAGCGCCTTTGGACAGGGGCGCAATCAGCCCCAGCATTTT.

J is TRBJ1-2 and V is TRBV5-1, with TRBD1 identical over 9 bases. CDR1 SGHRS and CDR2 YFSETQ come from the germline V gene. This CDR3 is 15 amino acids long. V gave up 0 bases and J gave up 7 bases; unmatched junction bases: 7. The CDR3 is CASSLDRGQLGGYTF. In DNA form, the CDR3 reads TGCGCCAGCAGCTTGGACAGGGGGCAATTGGGTGGCTACACCTTC.

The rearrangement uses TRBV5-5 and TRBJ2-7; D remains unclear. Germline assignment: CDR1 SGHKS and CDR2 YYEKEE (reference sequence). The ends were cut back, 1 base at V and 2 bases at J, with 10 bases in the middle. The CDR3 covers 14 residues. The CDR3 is CASSLSWATYEQYF. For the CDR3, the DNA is TGTGCCAGCAGCTTGTCCTGGGCTACCTACGAGCAGTACTTC. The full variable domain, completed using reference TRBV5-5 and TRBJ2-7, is DAGVTQSPTHLIKTRGQQVTLRCSPISGHKSVSWYQQVLGQGPQFIFQYYEKEERGRGNFPDRFSARQFPNYSSELNVNALLLGDSALYLCASSLSWATYEQYFGPGTRLTVT.

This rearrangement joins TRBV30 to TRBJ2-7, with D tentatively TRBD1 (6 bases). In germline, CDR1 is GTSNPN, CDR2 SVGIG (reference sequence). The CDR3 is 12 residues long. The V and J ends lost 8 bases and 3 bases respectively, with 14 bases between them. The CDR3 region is CAAGAAVYEQYF. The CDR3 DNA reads TGTGCCGCAGGGGCGGCAGTCTACGAGCAGTACTTC.

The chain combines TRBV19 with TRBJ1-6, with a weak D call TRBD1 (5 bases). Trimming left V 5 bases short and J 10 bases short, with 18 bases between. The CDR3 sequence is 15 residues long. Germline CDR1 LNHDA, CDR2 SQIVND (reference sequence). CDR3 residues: CASSYPGRGGSPLHF. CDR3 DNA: TGTGCCAGTAGTTACCCGGGACGGGGAGGGTCACCCCTCCACTTT.

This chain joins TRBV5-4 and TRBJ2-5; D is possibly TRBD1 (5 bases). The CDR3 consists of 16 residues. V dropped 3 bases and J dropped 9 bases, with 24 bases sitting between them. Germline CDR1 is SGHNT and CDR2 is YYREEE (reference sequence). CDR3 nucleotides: TGTGCCAGCAGCTCCTCCCCCTTAATGGGGCGCGTGGCCCAGTACTTC. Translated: CASSSSPLMGRVAQYF.